One and the same sample provided the 15 T cell receptor beta chains below, sequenced in a study of blood T cell repertoires in COVID-19 (dated by TCRdb to 2020 to 2022). Library generation was performed with the immunoSEQ multiplex PCR assay. Sourced from immuneACCESS, this table was stored by TCRdb with only in-frame sequences that have V and J called. A share of the clones is absent; for the studies checked, an unresolved V gene accounts for under half, and the remainder has no known explanation. This sample has more than 300,000 clones in its table, and more than 85% of those were observed once. The ten largest clones represent more than 0.85% of the sample. Sample: PBMCs or T cells enriched from blood (not recorded which). These receptors came from a woman in her 40s who had been exposed to COVID-19.

V and J are TRBV5-1 and TRBJ2-5; 10 nucleotides agree with TRBD2. With V trimmed by 6 bases and J by 5 bases, 13 bases remained unmatched. The CDR3 spans 16 residues. The germline CDR1 and CDR2 sequences are SGHRS and YFSETQ. The CDR3 region has the DNA TGCGCCAGCAAATCCAGCGGGGGGGCTGTTCGGGAGACCCAGTACTTC. The encoded protein is CASKSSGGAVRETQYF.

V usage is TRBV2 and J usage is TRBJ1-3; 7 bases agree with TRBD1. Germline V gene sequence: CDR1 SNHLY, CDR2 FYNNEI. This CDR3 comprises 15 residues. J was trimmed by 3 bases and V by 8 bases; bases with no gene match: 10. CDR3 nucleotide sequence: TGTGCCAGCGGGGGACAGAAGGTGGTTGGAAACACCATATATTTT. It yields the protein CASGGQKVVGNTIYF.

The chain carries TRBV7-2 and TRBJ1-1; D is perhaps TRBD1 (5 bases). Looked up from germline, CDR1 is SGHTA and CDR2 is FQGNSA. V dropped 6 bases and J dropped 5 bases, with 16 bases sitting between them. The CDR3 extends over 14 amino acids. DNA for the CDR3: TGTGCCAGCAGGGGGCAGGGAATTGGGACTGAAGCTTTCTTT. Translation gives CASRGQGIGTEAFF. Full variable domain (missing parts from reference TRBV7-2 and TRBJ1-1): GAGVSQSPSNKVTEKGKDVELRCDPISGHTALYWYRQSLGQGLEFLIYFQGNSAPDKSGLPSDRFSAERTGGSVSTLTIQRTQQEDSAVYLCASRGQGIGTEAFFGQGTRLTVV.

The chain has TRBV5-6 and TRBJ1-4; D is perhaps TRBD1 (6 bases). V lost 3 bases and J lost 8, with 14 bases in between. Germline V CDR1 and CDR2: SGHDT, YYEEEE. CDR3 length: 14 amino acids. The DNA of the CDR3 is TGTGCCAGCAGCTCCGGGGCCCAGGGGGAAAAACTGTTTTTT. Amino acid sequence: CASSSGAQGEKLFF. Together with reference TRBV5-6 and TRBJ1-4, the CDR3 gives the full variable domain: DAGVTQSPTHLIKTRGQQVTLRCSPKSGHDTVSWYQQALGQGPQFIFQYYEEEERQRGNFPDRFSGHQFPNYSSELNVNALLLGDSALYLCASSSGAQGEKLFFGSGTQLSVL.

The CDR3 DNA follows: TGCGCCAGCAGCTTGGCCGGGGACAGGGCCTATGGCTACACCTTC. Amino acids: CASSLAGDRAYGYTF. The J gene is TRBJ1-2, the V gene TRBV5-1; 9 nucleotides match TRBD1. V dropped 0 bases and J dropped 4; count of bases not matched to a gene: 4. Germline V gene data show CDR1 as SGHRS and CDR2 as YFSETQ. CDR3 length: 15 amino acids.

This clone was counted once. The chain is built from TRBV7-2 and TRBJ2-6; D is unresolved. Trimming cost V 5 bases and J 0 bases, with 14 bases left between them. The V gene's germline CDR1 is SGHTA and CDR2 FQGNSA. The length of the CDR3 is 17 residues. The CDR3 region has the DNA TGTGCCAGCAGCCAGCCAGGCGTGTCCTCTGGGGCCAACGTCCTGACTTTC. Amino acid sequence: CASSQPGVSSGANVLTF.

This chain connects TRBV3-1 (or the pseudogene TRBV3-2) to TRBJ2-5, with 7 bases that match TRBD2. CDR1 is LGHDT and CDR2 is YNNKEL in the germline V gene (reference sequence). V gave up 4 bases and J gave up 5 bases; unmatched junction bases: 10. The CDR3 covers 15 residues. The CDR3 DNA reads TGTGCCAGCAGCCCTTACGGACTAGGAGGGGAGACCCAGTACTTC. Translating gives CASSPYGLGGETQYF.

The V call is TRBV7-2, the J call TRBJ1-6; D is unclear. The CDR3 spans 15 residues. Germline CDR1 and CDR2: SGHTA and FQGNSA. V was clipped by 1 base and J by 9 bases, with 13 bases between them. The chain's CDR3 is CASSLVEAVGSPLHF. For the CDR3, the DNA is TGTGCCAGCAGCTTAGTTGAGGCAGTGGGTTCACCCCTCCACTTT.

The J gene is TRBJ1-3, the V gene TRBV30, with TRBD1 identical over 9 bases. V shed 7 bases and J 0 bases; nucleotides not matched to a gene: 7. The germline V gene encodes CDR1 GTSNPN and CDR2 SVGIG (reference sequence). The CDR3 extends over 15 amino acids. As DNA, the CDR3 is TGTGCCTCGGGACAGGGACATAGCTCTGGAAACACCATATATTTT. This gives the protein CASGQGHSSGNTIYF.

This chain connects TRBV5-4 to TRBJ1-1; perhaps TRBD1 as D (5 bases). V lost 1 base and J 10 bases, leaving 17 bases between the germline ends. The CDR3 spans 14 residues. Germline CDR1 reads SGHNT; CDR2 reads YYREEE (reference sequence). The CDR3 spells CASSLSSLGVGAFF. For the CDR3, the DNA is TGTGCCAGCAGCTTGTCCTCCCTAGGGGTTGGAGCTTTCTTT.

This chain uses TRBV7-2 with TRBJ1-3, with D possibly TRBD1 on 5 matching bases. Germline CDR1 reads SGHTA; CDR2 reads FQGNSA. The V end lost 6 bases, the J end lost 0 bases, and 21 bases lay between the germline ends. The CDR3 length is 18 residues. CDR3 DNA: TGTGCCAGCAGTTTACAGCCGGGCCAGGGCTACTCTGGAAACACCATATATTTT. This codes for CASSLQPGQGYSGNTIYF.

This chain joins TRBV30 and TRBJ2-1; 13 nucleotides align to TRBD2. V trimming: 1 base; J trimming: 1 base; junction bases outside the gene matches: 10. The CDR3 covers 19 residues. Per germline, CDR1 GTSNPN and CDR2 SVGIG (reference sequence). Here the CDR3 reads CAWSGTSGGAIMSYNEQFF. For the CDR3, the DNA is TGTGCCTGGAGTGGTACTAGCGGGGGGGCAATAATGTCCTACAATGAGCAGTTCTTC.

This chain joins TRBV5-1 and TRBJ1-3; D remains ambiguous. This CDR3 has 14 amino acids. In germline, CDR1 is SGHRS, CDR2 YFSETQ. Deletions cut 4 bases from V and 4 bases from J, with 12 bases between. The CDR3 sequence: CASSAGIQGNTIYF. In nucleotides, the CDR3 is TGCGCCAGCAGCGCCGGGATCCAAGGAAACACCATATATTTT.

The rearrangement uses TRBV3-1 (or the pseudogene TRBV3-2) and TRBJ1-4; D unresolved. CDR1 is LGHDT and CDR2 is YNNKEL in the germline V gene (reference sequence). This CDR3 region has 15 residues. Trimming shortened V by 5 bases and J by 8 bases, and 18 bases separated the two germline ends. In nucleotides, the CDR3 is TGTGCCAGCAGCGCCCGAACCCCGGGGAAGGAAAAACTGTTTTTT. As protein: CASSARTPGKEKLFF.

CDR3 DNA: TGCGCCAGCAGTGCCGGGACAGGCTCCTACGAGCAGTACTTC. Translation: CASSAGTGSYEQYF. This chain connects TRBV10-1 to TRBJ2-7; 8 bases fit TRBD1. CDR1 is WNHNN and CDR2 is SYGVQD in the germline V gene (reference sequence). CDR3 size: 14 residues. V trimming: 4 bases; J trimming: 0 bases; junction bases outside the gene matches: 2.